This T cell receptor beta chain was identified during a study of T cells after posttransplantation cyclophosphamide. Methotrexate plus calcineurin inhibitor accompanied controls' myeloablative marrow transplants; sampling was 1 year later. TCRdb's copy holds only in-frame clones and misses some; the assay was immunoSEQ multiplex PCR. The sample consists of more than 15,000 clones, approximately 81% of them appearing once. This clone was observed a single time. Its target is not known. V was pared by 4 bases and J by 3 bases, with 11 bases of the junction left unmatched. There are 16 residues in the CDR3. Germline loops: CDR1 SGHAT, CDR2 FQNNGV. Points from the study as a whole: Recipient CMV seropositivity and CMV reactivation strongly tracked TRB clonality. Blood and skin or GI T cell repertoires showed limited TRB overlap. Later blood repertoires were often dominated by clones from the donor CD8+ memory compartment.

Sequencing used PBMCs, obtained roughly 57 weeks after allogeneic stem cell transplant with calcineurin inhibitor and methotrexate. The sequence was obtained from a male patient in his late teens or twenties who received an allogeneic stem cell transplant from a related donor, was CMV-positive, and had no GVHD. A share of the T cells may be of graft donor origin. The J gene is TRBJ2-7, the V gene TRBV11-2, with 8 nucleotides matching TRBD1. The CDR3 protein is CASSSQGAGLGYEQYF. CDR3 coding DNA: TGTGCCAGCAGCTCCCAGGGGGCGGGACTCGGCTACGAGCAGTACTTC. The whole variable domain, filled in from reference TRBV11-2 and TRBJ2-7, reads EAGVAQSPRYKIIEKRQSVAFWCNPISGHATLYWYQQILGQGPKLLIQFQNNGVVDDSQLPKDRFSAERLKGVDSTLKIQPAKLEDSAVYLCASSSQGAGLGYEQYFGPGTRLTVT.